This TCR beta chain was sequenced during a study of vaccination effects on CD4 cells after COVID-19. Findings and caveats of the study: Clones that were induced by infection or by vaccine showed marked contraction late after vaccination.

CDR1 is SGHTA and CDR2 is FQGNSA in the germline V gene. The CDR3 covers 15 residues. V lost 1 base, J lost 2 bases, and 2 bases stayed unmatched. Details on this clone: Antigen unknown.

Sequencing used immunoSEQ multiplex PCR; TCRdb keeps in-frame clones, though not all of them. The sample has 20,000 to 25,000 clones, more than 60% seen once. Antigen-specific CD4+ T cells were first expanded with viral peptide pools by the ViraFEST assay and only then sequenced. Cultured cells yielded isolated CD4+ T cells after approximately nine days. Confirmation by PCR established that the person had SARS-CoV-2 infection between March and December 2020. PBMC cultures contained 2 million or so cells per well, 9.5 to 10 IU/ml IL-2 and 10 ug/ml peptides. IL-2 medium was substituted for half the medium on days 3 and 7.

The sequence was collected from a human donor who had a prior SARS-CoV-2 infection. The chain joins TRBV7-2 to TRBJ2-7; 10 bases are a match to TRBD2. The material sequenced was CD4+ T cells from PBMCs cultured with a peptide pool, taken before COVID-19 vaccination. The CDR3 loop is CASSLVTSGAYEQYF. Here the CDR3 DNA reads TGTGCCAGCAGCTTAGTTACTAGCGGGGCCTACGAGCAGTACTTC. Full variable domain (rest looked up from reference TRBV7-2 and TRBJ2-7): GAGVSQSPSNKVTEKGKDVELRCDPISGHTALYWYRQSLGQGLEFLIYFQGNSAPDKSGLPSDRFSAERTGGSVSTLTIQRTQQEDSAVYLCASSLVTSGAYEQYFGPGTRLTVT.